The T cell receptor (beta chain) under discussion was sequenced for a study of blood T cells in healthy people across ages. A second PCR of about 7 to 12 cycles used a sample-barcoded 5' primer and a J-beta primer mix. TCRdb re-called the 5' RACE reads through MiXCR, storing one row per CDR3 protein. The sample lists approximately 760,000 distinct CDR3 sequences, roughly 25% seen once, with roughly a tenth in the top ten. The data were also submitted as part of a second study, on T cells of mothers and their children.

This receptor was taken from a boy between 10 and 17 years old in good health. Sequencing was performed on blood.

The CDR3 nucleotides are TGTGCCAGCAGCTTTCGGACAGGGACTGGGGCCAACGTCCTGACTTTC. The encoded protein is CASSFRTGTGANVLTF. The chain uses TRBV7-2 and TRBJ2-6, with 8 bases matching TRBD1. The V segment lost 3 bases and the J segment 2 bases; nucleotides outside the gene matches: 3. The CDR3 totals 16 residues. In germline, CDR1 is SGHTA, CDR2 FQGNSA.